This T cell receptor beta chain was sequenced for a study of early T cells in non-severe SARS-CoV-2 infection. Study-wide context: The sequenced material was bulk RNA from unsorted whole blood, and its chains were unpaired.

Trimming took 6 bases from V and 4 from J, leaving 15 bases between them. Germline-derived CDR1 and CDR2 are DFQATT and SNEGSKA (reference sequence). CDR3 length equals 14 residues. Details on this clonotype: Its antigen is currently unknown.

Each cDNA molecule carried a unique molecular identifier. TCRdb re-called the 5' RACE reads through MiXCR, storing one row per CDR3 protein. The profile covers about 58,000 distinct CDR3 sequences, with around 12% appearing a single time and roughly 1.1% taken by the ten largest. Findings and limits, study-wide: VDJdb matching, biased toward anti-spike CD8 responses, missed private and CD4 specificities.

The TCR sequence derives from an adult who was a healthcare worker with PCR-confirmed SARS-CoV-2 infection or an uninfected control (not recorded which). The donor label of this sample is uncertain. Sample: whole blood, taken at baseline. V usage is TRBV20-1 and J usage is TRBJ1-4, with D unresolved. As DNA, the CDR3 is TGCAGTGCGAGACCGGACGGCCTTAATGAAAAACTGTTTTTT. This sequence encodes CSARPDGLNEKLFF.